This T cell receptor beta chain derives from a study of T cell responses to AZD1222 COVID-19 vaccine. Study results and caveats: Spike as a whole was targeted by vaccine-associated CD4 TCRs, dominant at 160-218 and 743-854. White British donors predominated, females outnumbered males, and clonal diversity was possibly underestimated.

Profiling relied on immunoSEQ multiplex PCR, and the TCRdb table lists in-frame clones only, not all of them. Found here are some 150,000 clones, around 87% of them singletons; the top ten hold about a tenth. The germline V gene encodes CDR1 SGHNT and CDR2 YYREEE (reference sequence). The CDR3 spans 12 residues. Germline trimming cut 0 bases from V and 9 bases from J; bases unmatched to any gene: 3. This clone has only a few counts. Its antigen is not identified. Pooling covered second doses at about 4 or about 12 weeks. The chain carries TRBV5-4 and TRBJ2-7, with 7 bases that match TRBD2. This sample comprised peripheral blood, obtained 28 days after the second AZD1222 dose. The TCR comes from an adult who received the AZD1222 COVID-19 vaccine. The CDR3 nucleotides read TGTGCCAGCAGCTTGGGACCGGGAGGGCAGTACTTC. This translates into CASSLGPGGQYF.